The T cell receptor beta chain described here comes from a study of tissue T cells after allogeneic stem cell transplantation. In the study overall: Viable blood and marrow gave sorted CD3+ T cells if numbers allowed.

Worth noting for this clone: Its matching antigen is unknown.

Survey-depth TCRbeta CDR3 sequencing reported V/J genes and productive frequencies. TCRdb's table, derived via immunoSEQ multiplex PCR, lists solely in-frame clones and lacks some. The table lists some 28,000 clones, over 75% of them singletons, with less than 4% in the top ten. V gave up 1 base and J gave up 3 bases; unmatched junction bases: 3. Germline CDR1 and CDR2: LGHNA and YNFKEQ. CDR3 length: 16 amino acids. Findings of the study overall: Motif-based clustering found tissue-specific repertoire signatures shared across patients, though few clones were shared.

The sequence came from a woman between 18 and 55 years old who later had graft-versus-host disease after an allogeneic stem cell transplant. This specimen was blood, taken before transplantation. The chain has TRBV4-2 and TRBJ2-3; 11 bases match TRBD2. The CDR3 loop is CASSQGSSGGTDTQYF. CDR3 DNA sequence: TGTGCCAGCAGCCAAGGGTCTAGCGGGGGGACAGATACGCAGTATTTT.